The clone carrying this TCR beta chain has only a few counts. Its antigen remains unknown. The CDR3 sequence is 15 residues long. V was pared by 5 bases and J by 3 bases, with 6 bases of the junction left unmatched. CDR1 is MNHNS and CDR2 is SASEGT in the germline V gene. Assay: immunoSEQ multiplex PCR; the TCRdb copy retains only in-frame clones and omits some. Of some 1 million clones in the sample, about 76% are singletons; the top ten hold approximately 1.5%. The sample comes from a study of shared clonotypes between healthy human individuals. Study-level information: Samples came from a couple of female and three male donors aged 18 to 49. Per donor, three plates held CD4 naive cells, three held CD4 memory, two held CD8 naive and one held CD8 memory. Study results and limitations: Clonotypes shared by all four sorted-subset donors had higher generation probabilities than non-shared clonotypes. A small donor pool kept down the genetic and exposure-history diversity that was represented.

V is TRBV6-1 and J is TRBJ2-7; 11 bases map to TRBD1. The receptor was derived from a man aged 18 to 29 in good health. The sequencing sample was made of memory CD4+ T cells sorted from blood. Described subset: CD45RA-negative fraction. The chain's CDR3 is CASSNQDRGLYEQYF. The CDR3 DNA reads as TGTGCCAGCAGTAACCAGGACAGGGGGCTCTACGAGCAGTACTTC.